Following are 12 T cell receptor beta chains from one sample sequenced in a study of blood T cell repertoires in COVID-19. Sequenced by immunoSEQ multiplex PCR; TCRdb stores in-frame clones only, minus some. The sample has roughly 150,000 clones; 80% to 90% are singletons. Sequences were obtained from peripheral blood. The source is a woman of 80 years or more with acute or convalescent COVID-19.

The CDR3: CASSSRTAPTYEQYF. The CDR3, as DNA: TGTGCCAGTAGTTCGAGGACAGCTCCTACCTACGAGCAGTACTTC. The chain links TRBV19 to TRBJ2-7; D perhaps matches TRBD1 (6 bases). The V gene lost 5 bases and the J gene lost 2 bases, with 16 bases spanning the gap. Germline CDR1 LNHDA, CDR2 SQIVND (reference sequence). The CDR3 loop spans 15 amino acids.

The CDR3 region is CASRPYRETNEKLFF. The CDR3 DNA follows: TGTGCCAGCAGACCCTACAGAGAAACTAATGAAAAACTGTTTTTT. The V gene is TRBV6-5, the J gene TRBJ1-4; D is ambiguous. The CDR3 runs to 15 residues. CDR1 is MNHEY, CDR2 SVGAGI, per germline. V shed 6 bases and J shed 1 base, with 12 bases lying between them.

The chain has TRBV4-1 and TRBJ2-7; D call uncertain. CDR1 and CDR2 from the germline V gene are MGHRA and YSYEKL. With 2 bases removed from V and 1 base from J, the gap between germline ends came to 9 bases. The CDR3 loop spans 14 amino acids. The CDR3: CASSQFSQSYEQYF. CDR3 in DNA: TGCGCCAGCAGCCAATTCTCCCAGTCCTACGAGCAGTACTTC.

V and J are TRBV7-9 and TRBJ2-5; 12 bases are a match to TRBD1. Trimming took 5 bases from V and 3 from J; bases not matched to a gene: 7. The CDR3 runs 16 residues. Looked up from germline, CDR1 is SEHNR and CDR2 is FQNEAQ (reference sequence). CDR3 sequence reads: CASSTQGQGAEETQYF. CDR3 DNA: TGTGCCAGCAGCACCCAGGGACAGGGGGCTGAAGAGACCCAGTACTTC.

The genes are TRBV5-4 and TRBJ1-1; D ambiguous. CDR1 and CDR2 (germline): SGHNT, YYREEE (reference sequence). CDR3 length: 15 amino acids. The V end was cut by 4 bases, the J end by 1 base, with 14 bases between. CDR3 coding DNA: TGTGCCAGCAGCCCCCTCAGTTGGAGGAACACTGAAGCTTTCTTT. It is translated as CASSPLSWRNTEAFF.

The gene calls are TRBV6-2 or TRBV6-3 and TRBJ1-1; D possibly corresponds to TRBD1 (6 bases). V gave up 2 bases and J gave up 2 bases, with 9 bases separating them. Germline CDR1 MNHEY, CDR2 SVGEGT. The CDR3 totals 14 residues. In nucleotides, the CDR3 is TGTGCCAGCAGTTACGCACAGGGAAACACTGAAGCTTTCTTT. Protein: CASSYAQGNTEAFF.

The CDR3: CASSPFEGAGGYGYTF. In DNA, the CDR3 is TGTGCCAGCTCACCCTTCGAGGGCGCCGGGGGGTATGGCTACACCTTC. The rearrangement links TRBV18 to TRBJ1-2; weak D call: TRBD1 (5 bases). The length of the CDR3 is 16 residues. Germline CDR1 KGHSH, CDR2 LQKENI. Trimming removed 3 bases from V and 5 bases from J, with 19 bases in between.

The J gene is TRBJ2-5, the V gene TRBV7-9; 10 bases agree with TRBD2. V was pared by 7 bases and J by 5 bases, with 7 bases of the junction left unmatched. The CDR3 is 14 amino acids. Germline assignment: CDR1 SEHNR and CDR2 FQNEAQ (reference sequence). DNA of the CDR3: TGTGCCAGCACCCTAGCGGGGGCAAGGGAGACCCAGTACTTC. Encoded protein: CASTLAGARETQYF.

The rearrangement joins TRBV3-1 (or the pseudogene TRBV3-2) to TRBJ2-5; TRBD2 agrees at 12 bases. Unmatched junction bases numbered 7, after V lost 1 base and J lost 1 base. Germline V CDR1 and CDR2: LGHDT, YNNKEL (reference sequence). The CDR3 sequence is 18 residues long. DNA for the CDR3: TGTGCCAGCAGCCAAGGCCGAGGACTAGCGGGACTCCAAGAGACCCAGTACTTC. This encodes CASSQGRGLAGLQETQYF.

This sequence joins TRBV12-3 or TRBV12-4 and TRBJ1-5; a weak D match, TRBD1 (5 bases). The V end was cut by 1 base, the J end by 11 bases, with 12 bases between. The CDR3 length is 13 residues. The CDR3 protein is CASSLGGLVAQHF. In DNA form, the CDR3 reads TGTGCCAGCAGTTTAGGGGGCCTTGTAGCCCAGCATTTT.

The J gene is TRBJ1-2, the V gene TRBV9; 7 bases are a match to TRBD1. The length of the CDR3 is 13 residues. CDR1 and CDR2 (germline): SGDLS, YYNGEE. The J segment lost 6 bases and the V segment lost 2 bases, leaving 4 bases of the junction unmatched. This CDR3 reads CASSVTGQNGYTF. The CDR3 DNA sequence: TGTGCCAGCAGCGTGACGGGACAGAATGGCTACACCTTC.

The chain employs TRBV7-3 and TRBJ2-3; 7 bases match TRBD1. CDR3 length equals 16 residues. Trimming cost V 3 bases and J 2 bases; bases outside gene matches: 8. Germline assignment: CDR1 SGHTA and CDR2 FQGTGA. The CDR3 DNA reads TGTGCCAGCAGCTTTCGGGGCACAGGGGACACAGATACGCAGTATTTT. Its protein is CASSFRGTGDTDTQYF.